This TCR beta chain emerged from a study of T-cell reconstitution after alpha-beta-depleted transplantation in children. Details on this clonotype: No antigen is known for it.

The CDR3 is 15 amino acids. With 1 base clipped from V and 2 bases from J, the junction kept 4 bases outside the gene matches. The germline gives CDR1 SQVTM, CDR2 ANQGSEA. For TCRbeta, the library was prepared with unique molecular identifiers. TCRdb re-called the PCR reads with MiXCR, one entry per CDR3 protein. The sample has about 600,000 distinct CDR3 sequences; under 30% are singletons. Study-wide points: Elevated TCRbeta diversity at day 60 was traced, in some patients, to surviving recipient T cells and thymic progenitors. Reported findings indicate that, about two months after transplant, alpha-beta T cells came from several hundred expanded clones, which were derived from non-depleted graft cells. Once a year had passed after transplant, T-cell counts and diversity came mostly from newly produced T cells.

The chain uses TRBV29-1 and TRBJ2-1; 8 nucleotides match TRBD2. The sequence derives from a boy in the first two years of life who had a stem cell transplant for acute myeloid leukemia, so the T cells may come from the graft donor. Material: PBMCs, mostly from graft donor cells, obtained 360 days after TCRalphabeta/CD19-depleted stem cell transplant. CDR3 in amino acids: CSVEGSSGAYNEQFF. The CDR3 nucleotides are TGCAGCGTTGAAGGAAGTAGCGGGGCCTACAATGAGCAGTTCTTC.